This T cell receptor beta chain was sequenced during a study of T and B cells in COVID-19 patients. From blood, about 240-550 ng of genomic DNA served as TRB template. Multiplex PCR with BIOMED2 TRB-A/B primer pools amplified TRB rearrangements. TCRdb re-called the multiplex PCR reads with MiXCR, one entry per CDR3 protein. The sample lists roughly 12,000 distinct CDR3 sequences, approximately 31% occurring once. Study findings and constraints: Active COVID-19 showed highly clonal TRB repertoires; recovery showed diversity and richness above healthy donors. In COVID-19 patients, T cell receptor beta variable and joining gene use was reportedly strongly skewed. Early severe-case samples and blood from mildly ill patients during symptoms were in short supply.

The germline CDR1 and CDR2 sequences are MDHEN and SYDVKM. The V and J ends lost 6 bases and 4 bases respectively, with 14 bases between them. The CDR3 has 14 residues. This clonotype is termed large (0.1 to 1%). Its antigen remains unknown. The TCR sequence derives from a human donor who had recovered from COVID-19. Sequenced: blood. The chain recombines TRBV28 with TRBJ2-3; no definite D call. The CDR3 region has the DNA TGTGCCAGCAGGGGGTTAGGGAATCCAGATACGCAGTATTTT. Residues: CASRGLGNPDTQYF. The full variable domain, its missing parts supplied by reference TRBV28 and TRBJ2-3, is DVKVTQSSRYLVKRTGEKVFLECVQDMDHENMFWYRQDPGLGLRLIYFSYDVKMKEKGDIPEGYSVSREKKERFSLILESASTNQTSMYLCASRGLGNPDTQYFGPGTRLTVL.